Listed below are T cell receptor beta chains from one sample, sequenced in a study of T-cell memory formation after mild COVID-19. TCRdb independently ran MiXCR on the 5' RACE reads; one entry per CDR3 protein. The sample holds about 270,000 distinct CDR3 sequences, roughly 17% seen once. The sequencing sample was made of PBMCs or a T cell subset sorted from them (not recorded which). All receptors come from a man in his late teens or twenties who had mild COVID-19 (a few samples of this study predate the infection). Cell type and time point are not known. CDR3s include the opening cysteine and the closing phenylalanine or tryptophan. A D gene is named only where the DNA matches it firmly. Size values are once, few and many counts, or a class for expanded clones, and some rows have none.

CDR3 DNA | CDR3 protein | V gene | clone size | J gene | D gene
TGCGCCAGCAGCCAGGACAGAAGCACAGATACGCAGTATTTT | CASSQDRSTDTQYF | TRBV5-1 | few | TRBJ2-3 | NA
TGCGCCAGCAACAGGAGGGTTCCGGAAAAACTGTTTTTT | CASNRRVPEKLFF | TRBV5-1 | NA | TRBJ1-4 | NA
TGTGCCACCAGCAGAGACAGGGGGCGCACAGAGACCCAGTACTTC | CATSRDRGRTETQYF | TRBV15 | few | TRBJ2-5 | TRBD1
TGTGCCAGCAGCCAGCGGGACAGGGGGCAAGAGACCCAGTACTTC | CASSQRDRGQETQYF | TRBV11-2 | few | TRBJ2-5 | TRBD1
TGTGCCAGCAGTGACACAGCAGGCAATCAGCCCCAGCATTTT | CASSDTAGNQPQHF | TRBV12-3/TRBV12-4 | NA | TRBJ1-5 | NA
TGCAGTGCCCTTGGGACAGGGGGCCGTGCTGAAGCTTTCTTT | CSALGTGGRAEAFF | TRBV20-1 | few | TRBJ1-1 | TRBD1
TGTGCCTCAAGACCGTGGGGACAGGGCACCGGGGAGCTGTTTTTT | CASRPWGQGTGELFF | TRBV6-1 | NA | TRBJ2-2 | TRBD1
TGTGCCAGCAGCCGACCGACAGGGGAGGATTCACCCCTCCACTTT | CASSRPTGEDSPLHF | TRBV7-9 | NA | TRBJ1-6 | TRBD1
TGTGCCAGAGCTCCAGGGCAGGACCACAGCACAGATACGCAGTATTTT | CARAPGQDHSTDTQYF | TRBV5-8 | few | TRBJ2-3 | NA
TGTGCCAGCAGCCAATCGTGGGGGGTGGGAACTGAAGCTTTCTTT | CASSQSWGVGTEAFF | TRBV11-2 | NA | TRBJ1-1 | NA
TGTGCCAGCGGCAAGGCGGGGGCTACCTACGAGCAGTACTTC | CASGKAGATYEQYF | TRBV6-5 | few | TRBJ2-7 | NA
TGTGCCAGCACCCCCCGCCGGGACAACTATAACTATGGCTACACCTTC | CASTPRRDNYNYGYTF | TRBV7-2 | NA | TRBJ1-2 | NA
TGTGCCAGCAGCTTAAACACCGCGAACACCGGGGAGCTGTTTTTT | CASSLNTANTGELFF | TRBV11-2 | few | TRBJ2-2 | NA
TGTGCCAGCAGCTTAGGGGTCACCCCTTGGGCTGAAGCTTTCTTT | CASSLGVTPWAEAFF | TRBV7-9 | few | TRBJ1-1 | NA
TGTGCCAGCAGCCTAGGAGGAGTGAGGGAGCAGTTCTTC | CASSLGGVREQFF | TRBV7-3 | NA | TRBJ2-1 | NA
TGCGCCAGCAGCTCATGGGACAGGACGGCTCTCACAGATACGCAGTATTTT | CASSSWDRTALTDTQYF | TRBV5-1 | many | TRBJ2-3 | TRBD1
TGCGCCAGCAGCTTGCCACTAGCGGGGGGCCCCGGGGGTACGCAGTATTTT | CASSLPLAGGPGGTQYF | TRBV5-1 | once | TRBJ2-3 | TRBD2
TGTGCCAGCAGTCCCGCGGGGACCCCCCTTCAGTACTTC | CASSPAGTPLQYF | TRBV6-5 | NA | TRBJ2-4 | NA
TGTGCCAGCGAATACGACGGGTTTTTCTACGAGCAGTACTTC | CASEYDGFFYEQYF | TRBV6-2/TRBV6-3 | NA | TRBJ2-7 | NA
TGCGCCAGCAGCCAAGGGGGGTGGGAGACCCAGTACTTC | CASSQGGWETQYF | TRBV4-3 | many | TRBJ2-5 | NA
TGTGCCAGCAGCGCGGGACAGGGACGGACTGAAGCTTTCTTT | CASSAGQGRTEAFF | TRBV7-9 | few | TRBJ1-1 | TRBD1
TGCGCCAGCAGCCGGACGGGACAGGGTCTTTTCACCTTC | CASSRTGQGLFTF | TRBV4-1 | few | TRBJ1-2 | TRBD1
TGTGCCAGCAGCTCCTGGCTAGCGGGGTTCACAGATACGCAGTATTTT | CASSSWLAGFTDTQYF | TRBV13 | NA | TRBJ2-3 | TRBD2
TGTGCCAGCAGTTACTCGAATCCTCGGACTAGCGTCTACGAGCAGTACTTC | CASSYSNPRTSVYEQYF | TRBV6-5 | NA | TRBJ2-7 | TRBD2
TGTGCCAGCAGTTACGGGACGGGGAACACTGAAGCTTTCTTT | CASSYGTGNTEAFF | TRBV6-5 | few | TRBJ1-1 | NA
TGTGCCAGCAGCTTAGTAGTAGCGGGGGGGTACGAGCAGTACTTC | CASSLVVAGGYEQYF | TRBV7-2 | NA | TRBJ2-7 | TRBD2
TGTGCCTGGAGCCCTAGAGACGGGCAAGAGACCCAGTACTTC | CAWSPRDGQETQYF | TRBV30 | NA | TRBJ2-5 | NA
TGTGCCAGCAAGATTTTTGCCGGAGACGAGCAGTACTTC | CASKIFAGDEQYF | TRBV12-3/TRBV12-4 | NA | TRBJ2-7 | NA
TGCAGTGCTAGCAATGGCTACACCTTC | CSASNGYTF | TRBV20-1 | NA | TRBJ1-2 | NA
TGTGCCAGCTTACGACAGGGGTTAGGTTCACCCCTCCACTTT | CASLRQGLGSPLHF | TRBV2 | few | TRBJ1-6 | TRBD1
TGTGCCAGCAGCCGATGGACTAGCGGGGTCACAGATACGCAGTATTTT | CASSRWTSGVTDTQYF | TRBV14 | few | TRBJ2-3 | TRBD2
TGTGCCAGCAGCCTTCTGGACACCTACACCGGGGAGCTGTTTTTT | CASSLLDTYTGELFF | TRBV14 | NA | TRBJ2-2 | NA
TGTGCCAGCAGCCTAGCGGGGGACATTCAGTACTTC | CASSLAGDIQYF | TRBV3-1 | few | TRBJ2-4 | TRBD2
TGTGCCAGCAGCCATCGCGCGGGCGTCGGTTCACCCCTCCACTTT | CASSHRAGVGSPLHF | TRBV14 | NA | TRBJ1-6 | NA
TGTGCCAGCAGCTTAGCTCGCGAGGCTGGAACCGGGGAGCTGTTTTTT | CASSLAREAGTGELFF | TRBV7-9 | few | TRBJ2-2 | NA
TGTGCCAGCACCTCGGCCCGATCGGGATCACCCCTCCACTTT | CASTSARSGSPLHF | TRBV9 | NA | TRBJ1-6 | NA
TGTGCCAGCAGCTTATTCGGAGCGAACACCGGGGAGCTGTTTTTT | CASSLFGANTGELFF | TRBV7-6 | NA | TRBJ2-2 | NA
TGTGCCAGCATTCTCTCCGGGCGTCTCAGTAAGACCCAGTACTTC | CASILSGRLSKTQYF | TRBV12-3/TRBV12-4 | many | TRBJ2-5 | NA
TGTGCCAGCAGGGTGGGAATTGTGGGCACAGATACGCAGTATTTT | CASRVGIVGTDTQYF | TRBV12-3/TRBV12-4 | NA | TRBJ2-3 | NA
TGTGCCAGCAGTTACGGGGGGATACAGGTAACCTACGAGCAGTACTTC | CASSYGGIQVTYEQYF | TRBV6-2/TRBV6-3 | NA | TRBJ2-7 | NA
TGTGCCAGCAGCGCCCGACAGGGTCAGAACACTGAAGCTTTCTTT | CASSARQGQNTEAFF | TRBV7-2 | NA | TRBJ1-1 | TRBD1
TGTGCCAGCGGACCGACAGACAGTATCTCTGAAGCTTTCTTT | CASGPTDSISEAFF | TRBV27 | few | TRBJ1-1 | NA
TGTGCCAGCAGCTCTGGATGGCCTGAAGCTTTCTTT | CASSSGWPEAFF | TRBV11-2 | NA | TRBJ1-1 | NA
TGTGCCAGCAGCACCGGGACAGGGGAGAGAAATACTGAAGCTTTCTTT | CASSTGTGERNTEAFF | TRBV12-3/TRBV12-4 | few | TRBJ1-1 | TRBD1
TGTGCCAGCACCGATACAGGGAGGGCCTACGAGCAGTACTTC | CASTDTGRAYEQYF | TRBV25-1 | NA | TRBJ2-7 | NA
TGCGCCAGTCGGTCTGTGGCCCTCAGCTCCTACAATGAGCAGTTCTTC | CASRSVALSSYNEQFF | TRBV5-1 | NA | TRBJ2-1 | NA
TGTGCCAGCAGTCCACAGGGGGCAGGTCGCAATCAGCCCCAGCATTTT | CASSPQGAGRNQPQHF | TRBV12-3/TRBV12-4 | many | TRBJ1-5 | TRBD1
TGTGCCAGCAGCTTAGGGGTTTACGCGAACACCGGGGAGCTGTTTTTT | CASSLGVYANTGELFF | TRBV7-2 | few | TRBJ2-2 | NA
TGTGCCAGCAGCCACCTAGACAGGGGCGGAGATACGCAGTATTTT | CASSHLDRGGDTQYF | TRBV3-1 | NA | TRBJ2-3 | TRBD1
TGCGCCAGCAGCCCCGGGACAGGGGATTCAGATACGCAGTATTTT | CASSPGTGDSDTQYF | TRBV5-1 | NA | TRBJ2-3 | TRBD1
TGTGCCTGGAGCGCGGACAGCAATCAGCCCCAGCATTTT | CAWSADSNQPQHF | TRBV30 | NA | TRBJ1-5 | NA